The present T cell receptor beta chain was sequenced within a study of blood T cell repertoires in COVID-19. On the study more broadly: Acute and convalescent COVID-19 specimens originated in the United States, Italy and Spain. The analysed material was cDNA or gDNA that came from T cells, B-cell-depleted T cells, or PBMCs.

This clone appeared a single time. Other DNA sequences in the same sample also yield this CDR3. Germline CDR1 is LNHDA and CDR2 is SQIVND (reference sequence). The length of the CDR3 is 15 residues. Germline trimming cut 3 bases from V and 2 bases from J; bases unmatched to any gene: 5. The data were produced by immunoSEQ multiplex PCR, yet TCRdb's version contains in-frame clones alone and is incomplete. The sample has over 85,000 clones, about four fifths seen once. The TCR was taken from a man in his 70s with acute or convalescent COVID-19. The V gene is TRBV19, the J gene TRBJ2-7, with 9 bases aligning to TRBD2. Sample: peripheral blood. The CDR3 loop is CASSIAASGAYEQYF. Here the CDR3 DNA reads TGTGCCAGTAGTATTGCGGCTAGCGGGGCCTACGAGCAGTACTTC.